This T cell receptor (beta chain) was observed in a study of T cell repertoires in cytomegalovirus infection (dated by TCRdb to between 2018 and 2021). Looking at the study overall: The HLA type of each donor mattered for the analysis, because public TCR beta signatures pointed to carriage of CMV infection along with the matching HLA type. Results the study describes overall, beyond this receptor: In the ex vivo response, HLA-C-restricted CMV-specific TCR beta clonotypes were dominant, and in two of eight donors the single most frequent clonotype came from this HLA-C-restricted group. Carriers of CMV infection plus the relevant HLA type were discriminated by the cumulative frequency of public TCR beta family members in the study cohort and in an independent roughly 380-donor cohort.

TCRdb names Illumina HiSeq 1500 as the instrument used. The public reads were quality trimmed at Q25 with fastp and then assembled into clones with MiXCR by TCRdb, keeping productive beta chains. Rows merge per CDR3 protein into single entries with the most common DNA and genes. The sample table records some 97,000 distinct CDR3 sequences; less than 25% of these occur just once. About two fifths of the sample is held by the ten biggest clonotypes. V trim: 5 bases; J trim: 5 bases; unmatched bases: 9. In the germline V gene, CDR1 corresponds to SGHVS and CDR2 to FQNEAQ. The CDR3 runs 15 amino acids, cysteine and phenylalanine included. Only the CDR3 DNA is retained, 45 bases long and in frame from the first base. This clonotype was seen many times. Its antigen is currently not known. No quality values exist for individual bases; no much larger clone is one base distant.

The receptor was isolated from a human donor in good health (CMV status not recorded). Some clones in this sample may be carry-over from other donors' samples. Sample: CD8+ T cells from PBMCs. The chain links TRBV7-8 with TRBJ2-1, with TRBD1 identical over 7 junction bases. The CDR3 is CASSTIPGTDNEQFF. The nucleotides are TGTGCCAGCAGCACCATTCCCGGGACAGACAATGAGCAGTTCTTC. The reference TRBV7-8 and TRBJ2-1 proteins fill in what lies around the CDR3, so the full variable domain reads GAGVSQSPRYKVAKRGQDVALRCDPISGHVSLFWYQQALGQGPEFLTYFQNEAQLDKSGLPSDRFFAERPEGSVSTLKIQRTQQEDSAVYLCASSTIPGTDNEQFFGPGTRLTVL.